This TCR beta chain derives from a study of OX40 agonist ivuxolimab in advanced cancers. Systemic immunosuppression or a history of autoimmune disease excluded patients. In germline, CDR1 is GTSNPN, CDR2 SVGIG (reference sequence). Trimming took 4 bases from V and 4 from J, leaving 14 bases between them. The CDR3 sequence is 13 residues long. The data were produced by immunoSEQ multiplex PCR, yet TCRdb's version contains in-frame clones alone and is incomplete. The sample lists about 18,000 clones; around three quarters were seen once. This clonotype was obtained from an adult with an advanced solid tumor such as melanoma, head and neck, liver or kidney cancer. The J gene is TRBJ2-7, the V gene TRBV30, with D perhaps TRBD1 (6 bases). The sequences come from CD4+ or CD8+ T cells sorted from blood, collected in a trial of the OX40 agonist ivuxolimab. CDR3 in amino acids: CAWKVRGRYEQYF. Here the CDR3 DNA reads TGTGCCTGGAAGGTCAGGGGTAGGTACGAGCAGTACTTC.